The clone carrying this TCR beta chain showed up just a few times. Its cognate antigen is unknown. These data originate in a study of blood T cells in healthy people across ages. A J-beta primer mix and a sample-barcoded 5' primer were used in a second PCR of about 6 to 12 cycles. TCRdb redid the calling of the 5' RACE reads with MiXCR, one entry per CDR3 protein. The table has roughly 1.7 million distinct CDR3 sequences, approximately 32% seen once; the top ten hold 11%. Study-level results: Across samples, TCR beta diversity tracked strongly with naive T cell percentage. Aged donors had fewer naive CD4+ cells and lower diversity than long-lived donors.

The V gene lost 10 bases and the J gene lost 7 bases, with 19 bases spanning the gap. The CDR3 is 13 amino acids. The germline V gene encodes CDR1 MDHEN and CDR2 SYDVKM. The chain employs TRBV28 and TRBJ1-1; the D is unclear. Specimen: blood. The TCR was taken from a woman younger than 45 in good health. CDR3 sequence (DNA): TGTGCCAACAGACCACCTGACGGTTTTGAAGCTTTCTTT. This encodes CANRPPDGFEAFF.